The 3 T cell receptor beta chains in this list originate from one sample, sequenced in a study of T cells expressing NK-cell markers. With the 5' RACE reads reprocessed, TCRdb shows one record per CDR3 protein and no DNA. This sample contains about 550,000 distinct CDR3 sequences. Input material: blood T cells: a sorted CD56 or NKG2C T cell subset, CD4+ or CD8+ T cells, or bulk PBMC T cells (not recorded which). The receptors were gathered from a man aged 18-30 years in good health.

The chain employs TRBV29-1 and TRBJ1-1. Per the germline V gene, CDR1 is SQVTM and CDR2 is ANQGSEA. CDR3 length equals 11 residues. The CDR3 spells CSVLRDTEAFF. Supplemented by reference TRBV29-1 and TRBJ1-1, the full variable domain reads SAVISQKPSRDICQRGTSLTIQCQVDSQVTMMFWYRQQPGQSLTLIATANQGSEATYESGFVIDKFPISRPNLTFSTLTVSNMSPEDSSIYLCSVLRDTEAFFGQGTRLTVV.

The rearrangement uses TRBV6-5 and TRBJ2-1; with no DNA, the TCRdb D assignment of TRBD2 cannot be verified. From germline, CDR1 is MNHEY and CDR2 SVGAGI. This CDR3 region has 16 residues. CDR3 sequence reads: CASSSTSGRVRDEQFF.

The chain recombines TRBV3-1 with TRBJ1-1. The CDR3 has 15 residues. Germline CDR1 reads LGHDT; CDR2 reads YNNKEL (reference sequence). CDR3 in amino acids: CASSQGEKLNTEAFF.